The clone carrying this T cell receptor (beta chain) showed up many times. Its antigen remains unknown. These data originate in a study of human T cells and chemical hapten exposure. Whole-study findings and limits: Healthy people's immune response may differ from that of the donors, who had alopecia. The study found that DPC sensitization did not change TCRs above 1 in 1000 frequency.

Individual cDNA molecules received unique molecular identifiers in the library. TCRdb called the RACE reads again in MiXCR, with one record for every CDR3 protein. The top ten hold less than 3% of the sample, which has 190,000 or so distinct CDR3 sequences, just under 30% seen once. The CDR3 has 14 residues. CDR1 and CDR2 from the germline V gene are LNHNV and YYDKDF (reference sequence). V shed 0 bases, J shed 2 bases, and the junction held 1 base outside the gene matches. The sample's time point: pre-sensitization, week 0. As to treatment: therapeutic diphenylcyclopropenone sensitization with weekly scalp DPC. Blood was collected ahead of every patch test applied.

The chain recombines TRBV15 with TRBJ2-7, with TRBD1 matching 7 bases. The sequence came from a woman aged 30 to 39 with alopecia areata. Some clones in this sample may be carry-over from other donors' samples. The material was whole blood, obtained in connection with sensitization to the hapten diphenylcyclopropenone (DPC). The DNA for the CDR3 is TGTGCCACCAGCAGAGACAGGGGGACCTACGAGCAGTACTTC. Its translation: CATSRDRGTYEQYF.